The present T cell receptor (beta chain) was sequenced within a study of blood T cell repertoires in COVID-19. Study as a whole: Sites across the United States, Italy and Spain contributed samples from acute and convalescent COVID-19. In each case, the material was cDNA or gDNA derived from T cells, B-cell-depleted T cells, or PBMCs.

This clone appeared a single time. In the original analysis: Reference gene primer amplification gave estimated nucleated cell counts. The repertoire was sequenced with immunoSEQ multiplex PCR; TCRdb's copy has only in-frame clones and lacks some. V and J calls and clone size are given by that table; D and trimming were obtained from the DNA. The profile shows fewer than 150,000 clones, approximately 91% of them singletons. This clonotype originated in a man aged 45 to 65 with active or convalescent COVID-19. The specimen sequenced was peripheral blood.

CDR3 residues: CATSDFASGSREQFF. In nucleotides, the CDR3 is TGTGCCACCAGTGATTTTGCTAGCGGGAGTCGCGAGCAGTTCTTC. This sequence joins TRBV24-1 and TRBJ2-1; TRBD2 matches 10 bases. This CDR3 contains 15 residues. In germline, CDR1 is KGHDR, CDR2 SFDVKD. With V trimmed by 1 base and J by 10 bases, 6 bases remained unmatched.